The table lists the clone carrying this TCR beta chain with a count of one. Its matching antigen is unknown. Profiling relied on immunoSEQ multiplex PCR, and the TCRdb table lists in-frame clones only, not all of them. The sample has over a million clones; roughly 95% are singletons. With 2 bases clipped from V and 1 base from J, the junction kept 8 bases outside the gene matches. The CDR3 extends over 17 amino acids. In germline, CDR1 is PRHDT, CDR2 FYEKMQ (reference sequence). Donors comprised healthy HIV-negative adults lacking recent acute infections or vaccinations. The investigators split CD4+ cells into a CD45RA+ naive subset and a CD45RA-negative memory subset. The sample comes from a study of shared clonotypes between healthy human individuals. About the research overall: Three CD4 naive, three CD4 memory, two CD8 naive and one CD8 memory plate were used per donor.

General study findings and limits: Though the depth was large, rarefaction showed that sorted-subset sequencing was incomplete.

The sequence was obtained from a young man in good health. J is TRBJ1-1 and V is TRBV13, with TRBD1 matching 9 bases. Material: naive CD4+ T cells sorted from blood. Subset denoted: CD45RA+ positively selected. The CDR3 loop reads CASSLLVQGAGNTEAFF. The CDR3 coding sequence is TGTGCCAGCAGCTTATTGGTACAGGGGGCTGGGAACACTGAAGCTTTCTTT.